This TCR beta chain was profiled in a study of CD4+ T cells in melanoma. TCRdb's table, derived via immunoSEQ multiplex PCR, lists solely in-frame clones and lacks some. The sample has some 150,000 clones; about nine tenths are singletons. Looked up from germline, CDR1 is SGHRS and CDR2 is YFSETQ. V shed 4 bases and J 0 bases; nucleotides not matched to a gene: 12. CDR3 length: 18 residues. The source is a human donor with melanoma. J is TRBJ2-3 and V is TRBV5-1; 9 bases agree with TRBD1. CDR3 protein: CASSLLPPGQGSTDTQYF. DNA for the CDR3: TGCGCCAGCAGCCTCCTCCCGCCCGGACAGGGGAGCACAGATACGCAGTATTTT.